This TCR beta chain was observed in a study of shared clonotypes between healthy human individuals. Study observations and caveats: Blood alone was sampled, and tissue repertoires likely differ. All-four-donor shared clonotypes had higher generation probabilities than non-shared clonotypes did.

Donation came from healthy HIV-negative adults that had no recent acute infections or vaccinations. Losses at the gene ends were 2 bases for V and 0 bases for J; bases not matched to a gene: 5. From germline, CDR1 is LNHDA and CDR2 SQIVND (reference sequence). CDR3 length equals 16 residues. Profiling relied on immunoSEQ multiplex PCR, and the TCRdb table lists in-frame clones only, not all of them. Of about 1.1 million clones in the sample, about four fifths were seen once. Of note for this clone: Antigen specificity is unknown.

The source of this sequence is a man between 18 and 29 years old in good health. Some clones in this sample may be carry-over from other donors' samples. The chain recombines TRBV19 with TRBJ1-1; 8 bases match TRBD1. The sample consisted of memory CD4+ T cells from PBMCs. The subset is: CD45RA-negative fraction. In nucleotides, the CDR3 is TGTGCCAGTAGTATAAAGGCAGGGGGCTTGAACACTGAAGCTTTCTTT. Protein product: CASSIKAGGLNTEAFF.